Here is one TCR beta chain with its context. There are 11 residues in the CDR3. The germline V gene encodes CDR1 MDHEN and CDR2 SYDVKM. Trimming stripped 3 bases from V and 6 bases from J, with 4 bases between. These data belong to a study of blood T cell repertoires in COVID-19. For the study at large: Italy, Spain and the United States were the sources of the convalescent and acute COVID-19 samples. The analysed material was cDNA or gDNA that came from T cells, B-cell-depleted T cells, or PBMCs.

Per the authors' pipeline: Using reference gene primer amplification, nucleated cell counts were estimated. Sequenced by immunoSEQ multiplex PCR; TCRdb stores in-frame clones only, minus some. V and J calls plus clone size are reproduced from that table; the DNA served to infer D and trimming. Of 100,000 to 150,000 clones in the sample, over 65% are singletons; the top ten hold 3.5% to 4.5%. This chain links TRBV28 with TRBJ2-3, with D unresolved. This TCR was sampled from a man between 60 and 75 years old with acute or convalescent COVID-19. What was sequenced was peripheral blood. The CDR3 loop reads CASSFTDTQYF. Written as DNA, the CDR3 is TGTGCCAGCAGTTTCACTGATACGCAGTATTTT. Looking up the rest from reference TRBV28 and TRBJ2-3 gives the full variable domain: DVKVTQSSRYLVKRTGEKVFLECVQDMDHENMFWYRQDPGLGLRLIYFSYDVKMKEKGDIPEGYSVSREKKERFSLILESASTNQTSMYLCASSFTDTQYFGPGTRLTVL.